This T cell receptor beta chain is from a study of memory B cells and T cells in multiple sclerosis. The V gene's germline CDR1 is GTSNPN and CDR2 SVGIG (reference sequence). Trimming removed 8 bases from V and 5 bases from J, with 19 bases in between. The CDR3 loop spans 14 amino acids. This clone was found once. TCRdb keeps only in-frame clones here, not all; method: immunoSEQ multiplex PCR. Of approximately 7,800 clones listed, roughly three fifths are singletons. The clonotype comes from a human donor with multiple sclerosis. The sequencing input was memory (CD45RO+) CD8+ T cells from blood. The chain employs TRBV30 and TRBJ2-1, with D hard to call. In DNA form, the CDR3 reads TGTGCCGGGAAAGCCGATCGAGGAGACAATGAGCAGTTCTTC. It is translated as CAGKADRGDNEQFF.